These 5 T cell receptor beta chains were all obtained from the same sample, sequenced in a study of tumor and adjacent non-tumor tissue in lung cancer (dated by TCRdb to 2017 to 2018). Libraries were built with multiplex PCR. The run used an Illumina HiSeq 2500. TCRbeta libraries were constructed through three rounds of nested PCR with primers (Table S4) according to protocols modified from ARM-PCR. TCRdb itself trimmed the public reads at Q25 with fastp, ran MiXCR and retained productive beta chains. Every CDR3 protein is listed once, alongside the most common genes and DNA of its rows. The table for this sample lists more than 60,000 distinct CDR3 sequences; more than 75% of them were counted only once. The leading ten clones occupy more than 35% of the sample. RNA was isolated from bulk unsorted tissue, and RNA quality was assessed with a NanoDrop ND-1000 and an Agilent 2100. Distant non-tumor tissue taken more than 3 cm from the tumor edge was used as the normal lung sample.

The sequenced sample was distant non-tumor lung tissue. Receptor source: a man in his 60s with non-small cell lung cancer.

Comment on this clonotype: A much larger clone is a single base away; this may be a read error. The rearrangement joins TRBV11-2 to TRBJ2-7, with D hard to call. The DNA end is a closer match to TRBJ2-1, so the J assignment may be wrong. The CDR3 length is 13 residues. The V gene's germline CDR1 is SGHAT and CDR2 FQNNGV. The CDR3: CASSLVQVYEQFF. In DNA form, the CDR3 reads TGTGCCAGCAGCTTAGTCCAAGTCTACGAGCAGTTCTTC.

This clonotype was counted between two and nine times. A read error may explain this, as a much larger clone is one base away. Because the CDR3 is missing its conserved closing phenylalanine or tryptophan, this is likely a read error. The chain employs TRBV7-9 and TRBJ2-3; D ambiguous. CDR3 length: 11 residues. Trimming left V 5 bases short and J 5 bases short, with 5 bases between. Germline V gene sequence: CDR1 SEHNR, CDR2 FQNEAQ (reference sequence). Here the CDR3 reads CASSLRDTQYL. In DNA form, the CDR3 reads TGTGCCAGCAGCCTTCGAGATACGCAGTATTTA.

As concerns this clonotype: One junction end does not reproduce the germline sequence, and a read error may be involved. The genes are TRBV6-1 and TRBJ1-1; D is perhaps TRBD1 (5 bases). The germline V gene encodes CDR1 MNHNS and CDR2 SASEGT. CDR3 size: 16 residues. CDR3 in amino acids: CASSEKLFEMGTEASF. Written as DNA, the CDR3 is TGTGCCAGTAGTGAAAAATTGTTTGAGATGGGGACTGAAGCTTCCTTT.

As concerns this clonotype: One end of the junction does not line up with germline, which may come from a read error. CDR3 nucleotide sequence: TGTGCCAGCAGAAATCACAATAAGCAGTTCTTC. Its translation: CASRNHNKQFF. The V gene is TRBV7-8, the J gene TRBJ2-1; no clear D gene. Germline CDR1 and CDR2: SGHVS and FQNEAQ. The CDR3 loop spans 11 amino acids.

This clonotype was counted at least ten times. CDR3 protein: CAWSAGGKNIQYF. CDR3 in DNA: TGTGCCTGGAGTGCAGGGGGCAAAAACATTCAGTACTTC. V and J are TRBV30 and TRBJ2-4; 7 bases are shared with TRBD1. V lost 1 base, J lost 3 bases, and 0 bases stayed unmatched. Germline loops: CDR1 GTSNPN, CDR2 SVGIG (reference sequence). The CDR3 runs 13 residues. The full variable domain, in which reference TRBV30 and TRBJ2-4 provide the parts outside the CDR3, is SQTIHQWPATLVQPVGSPLSLECTVEGTSNPNLYWYRQAAGRGLQLLFYSVGIGQISSEVPQNLSASRPQDRQFILSSKKLLLSDSGFYLCAWSAGGKNIQYFGAGTRLSVL.